This is a list of T cell receptor beta chains from one sample in a study of cytomegalovirus exposure and HLA in healthy donors. TCRdb's copy holds only in-frame clones and misses some; the assay was immunoSEQ multiplex PCR. Found here are about 160,000 clones, about 79% of them singletons; the top ten hold approximately 0.89%. The sequenced sample consisted of PBMCs. Every receptor here comes from a woman aged 50 to 60 in good health and CMV-seropositive. The CDR3 runs from the conserved cysteine through the conserved F or W. The D gene is left open where the match is weak. A row's size may be missing; if present it is once, few, many or a size class.

v_call	d_call	j_call	clone_size	cdr3_nt	cdr3_aa
TRBV5-4	TRBD2	TRBJ2-1	.	TGTGCCAGCAGCTATCGGACTAGCGGGATTTACAATGAGCAGTTCTTC	CASSYRTSGIYNEQFF
TRBV7-2	TRBD1	TRBJ1-5	.	TGTGCCACCAGCGGGACAGGGGTTGGTCAGCCCCAGCATTTT	CATSGTGVGQPQHF
TRBV27	.	TRBJ2-1	once	TGTGCCAGCAGTTTTGGGGGGGGCTTCTCCTACAATGAGCAGTTCTTC	CASSFGGGFSYNEQFF
TRBV10-2	.	TRBJ1-2	.	TGCGCCAGCAGTGAGTCGCGATACGGGGGCTATGGCTACACCTTC	CASSESRYGGYGYTF
TRBV2	.	TRBJ1-6	.	TGTGCCAGCAGTAAGGACAGAGGCTCCTATAATTCACCCCTCCACTTT	CASSKDRGSYNSPLHF
TRBV7-6	.	TRBJ2-3	few	TGTGCCAGCAGCGGAGGGGGCACAGATACGCAGTATTTT	CASSGGGTDTQYF
TRBV2	TRBD2	TRBJ2-1	.	TGTGCCAGCAGTGGTGGAAGGGAGCGGGGTAATGAGCAGTTCTTC	CASSGGRERGNEQFF
TRBV6-1	.	TRBJ1-1	.	TGTGCCAGCAGCCCACCAAAGGGGGCTGAAGCTTTCTTT	CASSPPKGAEAFF
TRBV7-8	.	TRBJ1-5	few	TGTGCCAGCAGCGGAGCGTTTTATAGCAATCAGCCCCAGCATTTT	CASSGAFYSNQPQHF
TRBV18	.	TRBJ2-1	.	TGTGCCAGCTCACTATCGATTTCTAGCTACAATGAGCAGTTCTTC	CASSLSISSYNEQFF
TRBV2	TRBD2	TRBJ2-3	.	TGTGCCAGCAAGGGGAGGAGCGGGGGCCGATATACGCAGTATTTT	CASKGRSGGRYTQYF
TRBV18	TRBD1	TRBJ1-5	.	TGTGCCAGCTCACAACAGGGGGAGGGCAATCAGCCCCAGCATTTT	CASSQQGEGNQPQHF
TRBV2	.	TRBJ2-3	.	TGTGCCAGCAACCGAGATGGAGACACAGATACGCAGTATTTT	CASNRDGDTDTQYF
TRBV7-2	TRBD2	TRBJ2-3	.	TGTGCCAGCAGCTTAGAAGCGGGGGTAGGCACAGATACGCAGTATTTT	CASSLEAGVGTDTQYF
TRBV7-3	TRBD1	TRBJ1-1	.	TGTGCCAGCAGCGCGACAGGGCGGGACACTGAAGCTTTCTTT	CASSATGRDTEAFF
TRBV18	TRBD1	TRBJ2-1	.	TGTGCCAGCTCACCACCGGGACAGGGGAAATGGCAGTTCTTC	CASSPPGQGKWQFF
TRBV7-2	.	TRBJ1-3	.	TGTGCCAGCAGCCCAGGGTCCGCCCTCTCTGGAAACACCATATATTTT	CASSPGSALSGNTIYF
TRBV2	TRBD2	TRBJ2-1	.	TGTGCCAGCAGTTCATCCCCCCAGAGTACCACTAGCGGGAGGGGGAATGAGCAGTTCTTC	CASSSSPQSTTSGRGNEQFF
TRBV6-5	.	TRBJ1-2	.	TGTGCTACTATAAACGGGTACTATGGCTACACCTTC	CATINGYYGYTF
TRBV6-5	TRBD1	TRBJ2-5	.	TGTGCCAGCAGTCCTCCCCATGGACAGGGAGGGACCCAGTACTTC	CASSPPHGQGGTQYF
TRBV5-5	TRBD1	TRBJ1-2	few	TGTGCCAGCAGCTTGAGACAGGGCTATGGCTACACCTTC	CASSLRQGYGYTF
TRBV5-4	TRBD1	TRBJ2-3	.	TGTGCCAGCAGCAACCCACAGGGGGTAGCAGATACGCAGTATTTT	CASSNPQGVADTQYF
TRBV28	.	TRBJ1-5	.	TGTGCCAGCAGTTCCCCGGGGGGTCGGAGCAATCAGCCCCAGCATTTT	CASSSPGGRSNQPQHF
TRBV11-2	TRBD2	TRBJ2-7	.	TGTGCCAGCAGCTTCGGGACTACCTACGAGCAGTACTTC	CASSFGTTYEQYF
TRBV9	TRBD1	TRBJ2-1	.	TGTGCCAGCAGTTCTGACAGGGACCTTTTTCGGCAGTTCTTC	CASSSDRDLFRQFF
TRBV5-6	TRBD1	TRBJ2-1	.	TGTGCCAGCAGCTTAACCGGACAGGGGAATGAGCAGTTCTTC	CASSLTGQGNEQFF
TRBV16	.	TRBJ1-2	.	TGTGCCAGCAGCCAATCTTGGCAGGGGTATGGCTACACCTTC	CASSQSWQGYGYTF
TRBV10-2	.	TRBJ1-2	.	TGCGCCAGCAGTGACGTACAAAATAACTATGGCTACACCTTC	CASSDVQNNYGYTF
TRBV7-6	TRBD1	TRBJ1-2	.	TGTGCCAGCAGCTTAAAACAGGGGTGGGAGAACTATGGCTACACCTTC	CASSLKQGWENYGYTF
TRBV10-1	.	TRBJ2-2	few	TGCGCCAGCAGCACAGGGTCCCCCGGGGAGCTGTTTTTT	CASSTGSPGELFF
TRBV28	.	TRBJ1-1	.	TGTGCCAGCAGTTTACACGGGGTCACTGAAGCTTTCTTT	CASSLHGVTEAFF
TRBV18	TRBD1	TRBJ1-1	.	TGTGCCAGCTCGTCTTACAGGGGAGTAAACGGTGAAGCTTTCTTT	CASSSYRGVNGEAFF
TRBV5-1	TRBD2	TRBJ2-3	.	TGCGCCAGCAAGCCAGCGGGGGGAAGCACAGATACGCAGTATTTT	CASKPAGGSTDTQYF
TRBV4-2	.	TRBJ2-7	.	TGTGCCAGCAGCCAAGAGCGGACTGGATCCTACGAGCAGTACTTC	CASSQERTGSYEQYF
TRBV10-3	TRBD2	TRBJ2-5	.	TGTGCCATCAGTACTAGCGGGAGTTTGGAGACCCAGTACTTC	CAISTSGSLETQYF
TRBV29-1	.	TRBJ1-4	.	TGCAGCGTCAGGTTTTATAATGAAAAACTGTTTTTT	CSVRFYNEKLFF
TRBV28	TRBD1	TRBJ2-5	.	TGTGCCAGCAGTTCCCCAGGGGGTGCGAAGGGAGAGACCCAGTACTTC	CASSSPGGAKGETQYF
TRBV7-2	TRBD1	TRBJ1-6	.	TGTGCCAGCAGCCTGATGACAGGGAGCTCCTATAATTCACCCCTCCACTTT	CASSLMTGSSYNSPLHF
TRBV6-1	.	TRBJ1-1	.	TGTGCCAGCAGTGAATTCTACAGCATGAACACTGAAGCTTTCTTT	CASSEFYSMNTEAFF
TRBV7-9	.	TRBJ2-1	.	TGTTCCAGCAGCTTACCGTCTTACAATGAGCAGTTCTTC	CSSSLPSYNEQFF